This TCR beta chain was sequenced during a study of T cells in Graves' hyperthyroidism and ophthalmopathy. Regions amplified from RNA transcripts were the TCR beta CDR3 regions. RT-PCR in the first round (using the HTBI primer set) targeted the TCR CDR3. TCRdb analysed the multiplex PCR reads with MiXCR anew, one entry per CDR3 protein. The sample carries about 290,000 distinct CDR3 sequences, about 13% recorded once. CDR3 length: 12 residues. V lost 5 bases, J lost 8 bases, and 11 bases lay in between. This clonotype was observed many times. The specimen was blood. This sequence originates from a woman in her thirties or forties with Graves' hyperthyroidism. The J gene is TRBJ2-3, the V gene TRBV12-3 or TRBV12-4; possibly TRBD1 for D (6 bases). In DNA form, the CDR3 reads TGTGCCAGCAGTAAAAACAGGGTTACGCAGTATTTT. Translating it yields CASSKNRVTQYF.